This T cell receptor (beta chain) was sequenced during a study of early T cells in non-severe SARS-CoV-2 infection (dated by TCRdb to the early 2020s). A note on the overall study: Because TCR sequencing relied on bulk RNA taken from unsorted whole blood, pairing of alpha and beta chains was not possible.

A case-control design nested within a healthcare worker cohort in London, UK, was used, with weekly nasopharyngeal swab PCR tests and blood sampling performed. Healthcare workers were enrolled in the week of the UK lockdown, from 23 to 31 March 2020, and were followed every week for up to 16 weeks. Points the paper makes about the study in general: Matching against VDJdb was skewed toward anti-spike CD8 responses, likely underestimated virus-specific expansions, and missed private and CD4 specificities.

CDR1 and CDR2 (KGHDR, SFDVKD) derive from the germline V gene. V loses 4 bases, J loses 9 bases, and the germline ends lie 9 bases apart. Including the terminal cysteine and phenylalanine, the CDR3 comprises 12 residues. Left in the record is the CDR3 DNA by itself, 36 bases read in frame from the first base. Library preparation was by 5' RACE. Sequencer: NextSeq 500. The TCR library protocol attached unique molecular identifiers to individual cDNA molecules to correct for sequencing error and PCR bias. Both TCR alpha and beta chains were sequenced, and tight co-correlation was observed between alpha and beta sequence abundances in each sample. Concerning the study's data processing: Decombinator V4 was used to annotate the V gene, J gene and CDR3 of the TCR sequences. TCRs were defined as expanded if a significant change between any two time points was detected under a Poisson model with p below 0.0001. TCR abundances were normalised to the total number of TCRs sequenced per sample and were expressed as counts per million. TRAV1-2 paired with TRAJ12, TRAJ20 or TRAJ33 defined MAIT TCRs, while TRAV10 paired with TRAJ18 defined iNKT TCRs. VDJdb, accessed 1 November 2021, was searched for CMV, EBV and SARS-CoV-2 annotated TCRs, with TCRs annotated for multiple antigens excluded. TCRdb handled the public reads itself, with Q25 trimming in fastp and clone calling in MiXCR, and kept productive beta chains. Entries that share a CDR3 protein sequence are merged under the most common genes and DNA. The V and J calls shown here were made by TCRdb, not taken from the authors' results. The sample has roughly 100,000 distinct CDR3 sequences on record, roughly 14% of them singletons. The leading ten clones occupy over 5% of the sample.

This clonotype has a count of ten or more. Its antigen is not yet known. No much larger clone exists at a distance of one base, and base qualities are not known. Source material: whole blood. The source of this sequence is an adult who was a healthcare worker with PCR-confirmed SARS-CoV-2 infection or an uninfected control (not recorded which). The rearrangement joined TRBV24-1 to TRBJ2-1; TRBD2 is a weak D gene call, 6 bases matching. The DNA sequence is given as TGTGCCACCAGTGACAGGAGGGCTGAGCAGTTCTTC. The translation is CATSDRRAEQFF.